This entry is about one T cell receptor beta chain. Based on its abundance in the sample, this clonotype is large (0.1 to 1%). Its antigen is not yet known. One base away there is no much larger clone; base qualities are not given. The data derive from a study (dated by TCRdb to the mid-2010s). About the study as a whole: The research examined where HIV persistence comes from in people whose immune systems controlled HIV infection without treatment.

The library was made by 5' RACE. This sample was sequenced with an Illumina HiSeq 2000. TCRdb passed the public sequencing reads through fastp at Q25 and MiXCR, retaining productive beta sequences. Entries that share a CDR3 protein sequence are merged under the most common genes and DNA. Here the sample has a few hundred distinct CDR3 sequences; 5.5% to 7% occur a single time. The ten largest clones represent around 64% of the sample. CDR1 and CDR2, looked up from the germline V gene (reference sequence), are GTSNPN and SVGIG. The CDR3 holds 15 amino acids from the cysteine to the phenylalanine. The retained sequence is limited to the CDR3, 45 bases, with the frame set at the first base. Relative to germline, V is 3 bases shorter and J is 2 bases shorter, with 14 bases between their ends.

The sample taken for sequencing was effector memory T cells from blood PBMCs. What this sample's cell subset or site label stands for: effector memory CD4+ T cells. The chain is made from TRBV30 and TRBJ1-3; the D region possibly corresponds to TRBD1 (5 bases align). The sequence was collected from a male donor with HIV. The CDR3 in this case is CAWSGLGGPGNTIYF. The nucleotide sequence reads TGTGCCTGGAGCGGCTTGGGGGGACCTGGAAACACCATATATTTT.